Presented here are 14 T cell receptor beta chains from one specimen sequenced in a study of blood T cell repertoires in COVID-19. The repertoire was sequenced with immunoSEQ multiplex PCR; TCRdb's copy has only in-frame clones and lacks some. The profile shows about 420,000 clones, roughly 89% of them singletons. The specimen sequenced was peripheral blood. The source is a man between 18 and 29 years old with COVID-19, enrolled during active disease.

The chain recombines TRBV3-1 (or the pseudogene TRBV3-2) with TRBJ1-1; D gene unclear. From germline, CDR1 is LGHDT and CDR2 YNNKEL (reference sequence). Between the trimmed V and J ends, which lost 1 base and 6 bases, there was a span of 15 bases. This CDR3 comprises 15 residues. The CDR3 spells CASSQGPEPRAEAFF. The CDR3 DNA reads TGTGCCAGCAGCCAAGGGCCGGAACCTCGGGCTGAAGCTTTCTTT.

About this clone: Other DNA sequences from this sample encode an identical CDR3 as well. The chain recombines TRBV12-3 or TRBV12-4 with TRBJ2-7, with TRBD2 identical over 7 bases. The V and J ends lost 1 base and 3 bases, in that order; junction bases with no gene match: 0. The CDR3 has 13 amino acids. The CDR3 DNA follows: TGTGCCAGCAGTTTAGGGACTAGCTACGAGCAGTACTTC. This translates into CASSLGTSYEQYF.

This clone was picked up one time. The chain couples TRBV5-5 to TRBJ2-1; 8 nucleotides line up with TRBD2. The CDR3 sequence is 15 residues long. Germline V gene data show CDR1 as SGHKS and CDR2 as YYEKEE (reference sequence). J gave up 8 bases and V 4 bases, and 11 bases lay outside the gene matches. CDR3 protein: CASSPPGLVYHEQFF. The CDR3 DNA follows: TGTGCCAGCAGCCCCCCGGGACTAGTTTATCATGAGCAGTTCTTC.

This clone was picked up one time. The chain couples TRBV5-1 to TRBJ1-1; possible D gene TRBD1, 5 bases. The CDR3 consists of 16 residues. V was pared by 0 bases and J by 6 bases, with 18 bases between. Per germline, CDR1 SGHRS and CDR2 YFSETQ. In DNA, the CDR3 is TGCGCCAGCAGCTTGGCACCAACAGGAACTCAACCTGAAGCTTTCTTT. This sequence encodes CASSLAPTGTQPEAFF.

The CDR3 loop is CASSLQGRGETQYF. In DNA form, the CDR3 reads TGTGCCAGCAGCCTACAGGGCAGGGGTGAGACCCAGTACTTC. The chain combines TRBV7-2 with TRBJ2-5, with D possibly being TRBD1 (6 bases). Deletions cut 5 bases from V and 5 bases from J, with 15 bases between. CDR3 size: 14 residues. CDR1 SGHTA and CDR2 FQGNSA come from the germline V gene.

The chain uses TRBV12-3 or TRBV12-4 and TRBJ2-1; unclear D gene. CDR3 length: 13 residues. The ends were cut back, 7 bases at V and 3 bases at J, with 10 bases in the middle. CDR3 sequence reads: CASNTGLYNEQFF. The CDR3 nucleotides are TGTGCCAGCAATACTGGGCTCTACAATGAGCAGTTCTTC.

The rearrangement joins TRBV2 to TRBJ1-6; tentative D call: TRBD1 (6 bases). Per the germline V gene, CDR1 is SNHLY and CDR2 is FYNNEI. V lost 11 bases, J lost 8 bases, and 13 bases lay in between. The CDR3 runs to 12 residues. The CDR3 DNA sequence: TGTGCCGGACAACAGGGTTATTCACCCCTCCACTTT. Protein: CAGQQGYSPLHF.

The chain has TRBV29-1 and TRBJ2-3; D possibly corresponds to TRBD2 (6 bases). The V end was cut by 7 bases, the J end by 8 bases, with 10 bases between. The length of the CDR3 is 10 residues. CDR1 SQVTM and CDR2 ANQGSEA come from the germline V gene. The CDR3 loop reads CSGAGPTQYF. The DNA of the CDR3 is TGCAGCGGGGCGGGGCCTACGCAGTATTTT.

V gene TRBV5-8 combines with J gene TRBJ2-2, with D possibly TRBD1 on 5 matching bases. V lost 0 bases and J lost 2, with 8 bases in between. Germline V lookup: CDR1 SGHTS, CDR2 YDEGEE. This CDR3 region has 15 residues. CDR3 DNA sequence: TGTGCCAGCAGCTTGGAACAGGATAACACCGGGGAGCTGTTTTTT. Its protein is CASSLEQDNTGELFF.

The V and J genes are TRBV25-1 and TRBJ1-6; tentatively, D is TRBD1 (5 bases). Trimming left V 3 bases short and J 2 bases short, with 11 bases between. Per the germline V gene, CDR1 is MGHDK and CDR2 is SYGVNS. The CDR3 runs to 16 residues. The CDR3, as DNA: TGTGCCAGCAGTGACCCACGACAGACCTATAATTCACCCCTCCACTTT. This sequence encodes CASSDPRQTYNSPLHF.

CDR3 amino acids: CASSIATRSSYNEQFF. The CDR3, as DNA: TGTGCCAGTAGTATAGCGACGCGGAGCTCCTACAATGAGCAGTTCTTC. V is TRBV19 and J is TRBJ2-1; D not resolved. CDR1 is LNHDA and CDR2 is SQIVND in the germline V gene (reference sequence). With 1 base removed from V and 0 bases from J, the gap between germline ends came to 10 bases. This CDR3 region has 16 residues.

CDR3: CASSLGSTSGTRDTQYF. In DNA, the CDR3 is TGTGCCAGCAGCTTAGGGTCGACCAGCGGGACAAGGGATACGCAGTATTTT. The V call is TRBV7-9, the J call TRBJ2-3; a weak D match, TRBD2 (7 bases). Germline CDR1 and CDR2: SEHNR and FQNEAQ (reference sequence). The CDR3 is 17 residues long. V dropped 1 base and J dropped 6 bases, with 20 bases sitting between them.

In DNA, the CDR3 is TGTGCCAGTAGCCAAACCGGGACAGGGGCCTTCACTGGGGCCAACGTCCTGACTTTC. Its protein is CASSQTGTGAFTGANVLTF. The J gene is TRBJ2-6, the V gene TRBV19, with TRBD1 identical over 10 bases. The V segment lost 6 bases and the J segment 2 bases; nucleotides outside the gene matches: 13. The germline V gene has CDR1 LNHDA and CDR2 SQIVND (reference sequence). CDR3 length equals 19 residues.

This rearrangement joins TRBV4-2 to TRBJ1-5; D not certain. This CDR3 spans 15 amino acids. Trimming cost V 1 base and J 5 bases, with 12 bases left between them. Germline lookup yields CDR1 LGHNA and CDR2 YNFKEQ. CDR3 in DNA: TGTGCCAGCAGCCAAGTTGCCGGGATATATCAGCCCCAGCATTTT. This gives the protein CASSQVAGIYQPQHF.